Sequencing of this T cell receptor beta chain was carried out in a study of blood T cell repertoires in COVID-19. In the original workflow: Reference gene primer amplification gave nucleated cell count estimates. Using immunoSEQ multiplex PCR, the repertoire was profiled, and TCRdb retains in-frame clones only, with some absent. V and J calls and clone size follow that table, whereas D and trimming were derived from the DNA. The sample records tens of thousands of clones, approximately 85% being singletons. CDR1 and CDR2 (germline): LNHNV, YYDKDF (reference sequence). The CDR3 contains 12 residues. Trimming removed 1 base from V and 4 bases from J, with 3 bases in between.

Sequencing was carried out using peripheral blood. The sequence was collected from a human donor in a cohort sampled during active COVID-19. The chain uses TRBV15 and TRBJ2-3; D uncertain. The CDR3 nucleotides read TGTGCCACCAGCAGAGCTTCAGATACGCAGTATTTT. Protein product: CATSRASDTQYF.